Listed below are T cell receptor beta chains from one sample, sequenced in a study of T-cell memory formation after mild COVID-19. TCRdb independently ran MiXCR on the 5' RACE reads; one entry per CDR3 protein. The sample contains roughly 400,000 distinct CDR3 sequences, about 20% of which appear only once. Sequenced material: PBMCs or a T cell subset sorted from them (not recorded which). The receptors shown here come from a young man who had mild COVID-19 (a few samples of this study predate the infection). Cell type and time point are not known. Both conserved end residues are part of each CDR3. D genes are given only for firm matches. Part of the rows lack a size; the others show once, few, many or a class for expanded clones.

j_gene	abundance	d_gene	v_gene	CDR3nt	CDR3aa
TRBJ1-2	once	NA	TRBV12-3/TRBV12-4	TGTGCCAGCACTCGAACAGCCAACTATGGCTACACCTTC	CASTRTANYGYTF
TRBJ1-4	NA	NA	TRBV4-3	TGCGCCAGCAGCCAAGCTGTTTCGGGGGGATGGAGTGAAAAACTGTTTTTT	CASSQAVSGGWSEKLFF
TRBJ2-5	few	NA	TRBV6-2/TRBV6-3	TGTGCCAGCAGTTATTGGGCCAGCCAAGAGACCCAGTACTTC	CASSYWASQETQYF
TRBJ1-4	NA	NA	TRBV6-2/TRBV6-3	TGTGCCAGCAGAGAAGGTGGCAGGGTGGACGAAAAACTGTTTTTT	CASREGGRVDEKLFF
TRBJ2-1	once	NA	TRBV28	TGTGCCAGCAGTTATTCCGCCAGCTCCTACAATGAGCAGTTCTTC	CASSYSASSYNEQFF
TRBJ2-5	few	TRBD1	TRBV6-6	TGTGCCAGCAGTTACCTCTCGACAGGGCGGGTTGAGGGCCAGTACTTC	CASSYLSTGRVEGQYF
TRBJ1-4	NA	NA	TRBV7-3	TGTGCCAGCAGCTTAACCCCTGGGATGGGGGAAAAACTGTTTTTT	CASSLTPGMGEKLFF
TRBJ1-1	NA	TRBD1	TRBV6-2/TRBV6-3	TGTGCCAGCAGAGGACAGGGGAAATTGAACACTGAAGCTTTCTTT	CASRGQGKLNTEAFF
TRBJ1-3	few	TRBD1	TRBV7-8	TGTGCCAGCAGCCCTAGGACAGGGAACACCATATATTTT	CASSPRTGNTIYF
TRBJ2-3	few	NA	TRBV7-6	TGTGCCAGCAGCTTAATCCCGGGCACAGATACGCAGTATTTT	CASSLIPGTDTQYF
TRBJ2-2	NA	NA	TRBV4-1	TGCGCCAGCAGCTTATCCGGGGGGCCCTTTGGCACCGGGGAGCTGTTTTTT	CASSLSGGPFGTGELFF
TRBJ1-6	many	TRBD1	TRBV15	TGTGCCACCAGCAGTGACCGGGACAGGGGATGGAACTATAATTCACCCCTCCACTTT	CATSSDRDRGWNYNSPLHF
TRBJ2-3	many	TRBD2	TRBV29-1	TGCAGCGTTACCAGCGGGGGGACAAGAAATACGCAGTATTTT	CSVTSGGTRNTQYF
TRBJ2-3	NA	TRBD1	TRBV19	TGTGCCAGCCACACCGGGACAGGGGTAGGTTCAGATACGCAGTATTTT	CASHTGTGVGSDTQYF
TRBJ2-6	NA	NA	TRBV4-1	TGCGCCAGCAGCCAGCTCTCTGGGGCCAACGTCCTGACTTTC	CASSQLSGANVLTF
TRBJ2-3	once	TRBD2	TRBV12-3/TRBV12-4	TGTGCCAGCGGCCGGGACTATACCACAGATACGCAGTATTTT	CASGRDYTTDTQYF
TRBJ2-7	few	NA	TRBV7-2	TGTGCCAGCAGTCCGGGGACGTGGGTTATCCACGAGCAGTACTTC	CASSPGTWVIHEQYF
TRBJ1-5	NA	TRBD1	TRBV12-3/TRBV12-4	TGTGCCAGCAGGACAGGGCCGGGGCAGCCCCAGCATTTT	CASRTGPGQPQHF